One sample yielded the 26 T cell receptor beta chains listed below, sequenced in a study of control samples from healthy donors and cancer patients. The protocol was immunoSEQ multiplex PCR, while the TCRdb copy is restricted to in-frame clones and leaves out a portion. Here the sample spans tens of thousands of clones, roughly 90% being singletons. The material sequenced was PBMCs. The receptors shown here come from a middle-aged man with colorectal cancer.

The chain uses TRBV5-1 and TRBJ1-1, with D perhaps TRBD1 (6 bases). Germline CDR1 SGHRS, CDR2 YFSETQ. CDR3 size: 14 residues. V was pared by 0 bases and J by 6 bases, with 12 bases between. Here the CDR3 reads CASSLVAEGAEAFF. The CDR3 bases are TGCGCCAGCAGCTTGGTAGCGGAGGGGGCTGAAGCTTTCTTT.

This chain links TRBV3-1 (or the pseudogene TRBV3-2) with TRBJ1-1; no clear D. The germline CDR1 and CDR2 sequences are LGHDT and YNNKEL (reference sequence). With 2 bases removed from V and 1 base from J, the gap between germline ends came to 11 bases. This CDR3 has 15 residues. CDR3 loop: CASSQNDIPNTEAFF. CDR3 bases: TGTGCCAGCAGCCAAAACGACATACCGAACACTGAAGCTTTCTTT.

The genes are TRBV27 and TRBJ1-5; possible D gene TRBD1, 5 bases. Trimming pared 6 bases from V and 9 bases from J, leaving 15 bases between. Germline CDR1 reads MNHEY; CDR2 reads SMNVEV (reference sequence). The CDR3 totals 13 residues. In DNA form, the CDR3 reads TGTGCCAGCAGCCAGGGACTCCAGAGGCCCCAGCATTTT. Translated: CASSQGLQRPQHF.

This clone was detected once. This CDR3 is CASREGTGVNNSPLHF. DNA of the CDR3: TGTGCCAGCAGGGAAGGGACAGGGGTAAACAATTCACCCCTCCACTTT. The chain recombines TRBV9 with TRBJ1-6; TRBD1 aligns across 10 bases. The V gene end was trimmed by 5 bases and the J gene end by 7 bases; junction bases not matched to a gene: 9. This CDR3 contains 16 residues. Germline CDR1 is SGDLS and CDR2 is YYNGEE.

The CDR3: CAWSGSYNQPQHF. DNA for the CDR3: TGTGCCTGGAGTGGAAGCTACAATCAGCCCCAGCATTTT. The rearrangement links TRBV30 to TRBJ1-5; D not certain. Germline loops: CDR1 GTSNPN, CDR2 SVGIG (reference sequence). The CDR3 spans 13 residues. V lost 1 base and J lost 3, with 7 bases in between.

The V and J genes are TRBV27 and TRBJ1-1; D is uncertain. CDR1 is MNHEY and CDR2 is SMNVEV in the germline V gene (reference sequence). Trimming stripped 0 bases from V and 0 bases from J, with 5 bases between. CDR3 size: 14 residues. CDR3 nucleotide sequence: TGTGCCAGCAGTTTATCCTCCGTGAACACTGAAGCTTTCTTT. Translating it yields CASSLSSVNTEAFF.

V usage is TRBV10-2 and J usage is TRBJ1-1; D gene uncertain. V lost 5 bases and J 1 base, leaving 11 bases between the germline ends. CDR1 WSHSY and CDR2 SAAADI come from the germline V gene. The CDR3 length is 14 residues. The CDR3 is CASSTPTENTEAFF. In DNA, the CDR3 is TGCGCCAGCAGTACCCCGACGGAGAACACTGAAGCTTTCTTT.

This chain uses TRBV9 with TRBJ1-2; a possible D gene is TRBD1 (6 bases). The V end was cut by 3 bases, the J end by 7 bases, with 10 bases between. This CDR3 comprises 12 residues. Germline V gene lookup returns CDR1 SGDLS and CDR2 YYNGEE. The CDR3 DNA follows: TGTGCCAGCAGCGGGAACAGGGCTGGCTACACCTTC. Protein: CASSGNRAGYTF.

This chain connects TRBV4-1 to TRBJ1-2, with TRBD1 as a possible D gene (6 bases). CDR1 is MGHRA and CDR2 is YSYEKL in the germline V gene. The CDR3 covers 16 residues. V was clipped by 0 bases and J by 4 bases, with 15 bases between them. The CDR3 DNA reads as TGCGCCAGCAGCCAAGATTTCGGCGGGACACTCTATGGCTACACCTTC. Translating it yields CASSQDFGGTLYGYTF.

The V gene is TRBV6-5, the J gene TRBJ1-6; weak D call: TRBD1 (6 bases). V lost 6 bases to trimming and J lost 6 bases, with 15 bases between them. The CDR3 contains 15 residues. The V gene's germline CDR1 is MNHEY and CDR2 SVGAGI. In DNA form, the CDR3 reads TGTGCCAGCAGCCGAAAAACAGGGCTTAATTCACCCCTCCACTTT. It encodes CASSRKTGLNSPLHF.

The chain couples TRBV2 to TRBJ2-1, with 10 bases lining up with TRBD1. The CDR3 extends over 13 amino acids. Trimming at V came to 8 bases and at J to 10 bases, leaving 8 bases not matched to a gene. In germline, CDR1 is SNHLY, CDR2 FYNNEI. The CDR3, as DNA: TGTGCCAGCGGGGACAGGGGCGTCTCAGAGCAGTTCTTC. It translates to CASGDRGVSEQFF.

This clone appeared once. The chain joins TRBV19 to TRBJ2-7, with TRBD2 as a possible D gene (6 bases). The CDR3 consists of 15 residues. V was trimmed by 5 bases and J by 4 bases, leaving 18 bases between them. Germline-derived CDR1 and CDR2 are LNHDA and SQIVND (reference sequence). CDR3 sequence: CASSVTGTRQYEQYF. CDR3 coding DNA: TGTGCCAGTAGTGTGACCGGGACTCGTCAGTACGAGCAGTACTTC. Together with reference TRBV19 and TRBJ2-7, the CDR3 gives the full variable domain: DGGITQSPKYLFRKEGQNVTLSCEQNLNHDAMYWYRQDPGQGLRLIYYSQIVNDFQKGDIAEGYSVSREKKESFPLTVTSAQKNPTAFYLCASSVTGTRQYEQYFGPGTRLTVT.

The chain uses TRBV9 and TRBJ1-6; the D gene is possibly TRBD1 (6 bases). Germline V CDR1 and CDR2: SGDLS, YYNGEE. The germline V and J ends were trimmed by 4 bases and 10 bases, with 18 bases remaining between them. The CDR3 extends over 15 amino acids. Written as DNA, the CDR3 is TGTGCCAGCAGCTATGGCCTGACAGGACAGTCACCCCTCCACTTT. It encodes CASSYGLTGQSPLHF.

The chain is built from TRBV7-9 and TRBJ2-3, with D perhaps matching TRBD2 (5 bases). CDR3 length: 15 amino acids. Germline V gene sequence: CDR1 SEHNR, CDR2 FQNEAQ (reference sequence). V was shortened by 1 base and J by 5 bases, with 13 bases between the two germline ends. The CDR3 reads CASSLVYSAGDTQYF. Here the CDR3 DNA reads TGTGCCAGCAGCTTAGTCTACTCGGCGGGAGATACGCAGTATTTT. Based on the CDR3 plus reference TRBV7-9 and TRBJ2-3, the full variable domain is DTGVSQNPRHKITKRGQNVTFRCDPISEHNRLYWYRQTLGQGPEFLTYFQNEAQLEKSRLLSDRFSAERPKGSFSTLEIQRTEQGDSAMYLCASSLVYSAGDTQYFGPGTRLTVL.

The V call is TRBV10-2, the J call TRBJ2-1; 10 nucleotides align to TRBD2. The CDR3 extends over 15 amino acids. Germline loops: CDR1 WSHSY, CDR2 SAAADI. V lost 6 bases to trimming and J lost 8 bases; unmatched junction nucleotides: 10. The CDR3 region has the DNA TGCGCCAGCAGAGTAGCGGGGGGCAGTATACATGAGCAGTTCTTC. Encoded protein: CASRVAGGSIHEQFF.

The CDR3 sequence: CASSTSRQLDSNQPQHF. In DNA, the CDR3 is TGTGCCAGCAGCACCTCTCGACAGCTTGATAGCAATCAGCCCCAGCATTTT. This chain links TRBV11-2 with TRBJ1-5, with D possibly TRBD1 on 5 matching bases. Germline CDR1 and CDR2: SGHAT and FQNNGV. The length of the CDR3 is 17 residues. V gave up 5 bases and J gave up 0 bases, with 17 bases separating them.

The rearrangement uses TRBV19 and TRBJ1-2; TRBD1 is a possible D gene (6 bases). The CDR3 contains 14 residues. The germline V gene has CDR1 LNHDA and CDR2 SQIVND (reference sequence). V was cut by 6 bases and J by 2 bases, with 13 bases left in between. The DNA for the CDR3 is TGTGCCAGTAGGGCCTCGGGACACAACTATGGCTACACCTTC. Translated, it gives CASRASGHNYGYTF.

CDR3 sequence (DNA): TGTGCCAGCAGCTTGAGGCTTGAAAAACTGTTTTTT. This codes for CASSLRLEKLFF. The chain employs TRBV5-6 and TRBJ1-4; no reliable D call. In germline, CDR1 is SGHDT, CDR2 YYEEEE. The CDR3 spans 12 residues. V dropped 1 base and J dropped 7 bases, with 5 bases sitting between them.

The gene calls are TRBV27 and TRBJ2-3; 12 bases are a match to TRBD2. Per germline, CDR1 MNHEY and CDR2 SMNVEV (reference sequence). The CDR3 runs to 16 residues. The junction had 4 bases not matched to a gene; V was cut back by 2 bases and J by 4 bases. The CDR3 DNA sequence: TGTGCCAGCAGTTTAGGGCTAGCGGGGGGGCCAGATACGCAGTATTTT. Its protein product is CASSLGLAGGPDTQYF.

V and J are TRBV19 and TRBJ1-2; 9 bases are shared with TRBD1. V lost 3 bases to trimming and J lost 4 bases; unmatched junction nucleotides: 6. Germline V gives CDR1 LNHDA, CDR2 SQIVND (reference sequence). The CDR3 loop spans 15 amino acids. The CDR3 spells CASSMGQGLGYGYTF. The CDR3 DNA reads as TGTGCCAGTAGTATGGGACAGGGATTGGGCTATGGCTACACCTTC.

The gene calls are TRBV27 and TRBJ2-5; D is possibly TRBD1 (5 bases). CDR1 and CDR2 from the germline V gene are MNHEY and SMNVEV (reference sequence). Trimming took 5 bases from V and 4 from J, leaving 14 bases between them. The CDR3 runs to 14 residues. The CDR3 bases are TGTGCCAGCAGTCCCCGGCTGGGGCGAGAGACCCAGTACTTC. Amino acids: CASSPRLGRETQYF.

This chain connects TRBV5-1 to TRBJ2-2, with D possibly TRBD1 on 7 matching bases. The CDR3 loop spans 14 amino acids. V was shortened by 7 bases and J by 1 base, with 11 bases between the two germline ends. CDR1 and CDR2 (germline): SGHRS, YFSETQ. The CDR3 reads CASRQGGNTGELFF. As DNA, the CDR3 is TGCGCCAGCCGGCAGGGGGGGAACACCGGGGAGCTGTTTTTT.

V usage is TRBV30 and J usage is TRBJ1-1, with 8 positions matching TRBD1. CDR3 length: 14 amino acids. With 2 bases clipped from V and 6 bases from J, the junction kept 8 bases outside the gene matches. Germline assignment: CDR1 GTSNPN and CDR2 SVGIG (reference sequence). The CDR3 bases are TGTGCCTGGAGTCCCCGGACAGGGAGAGCTGAAGCTTTCTTT. This gives the protein CAWSPRTGRAEAFF.

This chain connects TRBV10-2 to TRBJ1-2; 7 bases match TRBD1. With V trimmed by 6 bases and J by 0 bases, 7 bases remained unmatched. The CDR3 runs to 15 residues. From germline, CDR1 is WSHSY and CDR2 SAAADI. The CDR3 bases are TGCGCCAGCAGAAGGGACAGAAAACCTAACTATGGCTACACCTTC. This codes for CASRRDRKPNYGYTF.

This clone occurred once. The chain joins TRBV7-8 to TRBJ1-1; 9 bases are a match to TRBD1. The trim removed 2 bases at V and 1 base at J, leaving 2 bases unmatched. The CDR3 length is 15 residues. CDR1 is SGHVS, CDR2 FQNEAQ, per germline. CDR3 nucleotides: TGTGCCAGCAGCTTAAGGGACAGGGAGAACACTGAAGCTTTCTTT. This encodes CASSLRDRENTEAFF.

The J gene is TRBJ1-1, the V gene TRBV5-1; TRBD1 matches 9 bases. The CDR3 has 15 residues. Germline V gene sequence: CDR1 SGHRS, CDR2 YFSETQ. Unmatched junction bases numbered 9, after V lost 4 bases and J lost 5 bases. The CDR3 nucleotides are TGCGCCAGCAGCGATACGACAGGGGGAGGTACTGAAGCTTTCTTT. Translated: CASSDTTGGGTEAFF.